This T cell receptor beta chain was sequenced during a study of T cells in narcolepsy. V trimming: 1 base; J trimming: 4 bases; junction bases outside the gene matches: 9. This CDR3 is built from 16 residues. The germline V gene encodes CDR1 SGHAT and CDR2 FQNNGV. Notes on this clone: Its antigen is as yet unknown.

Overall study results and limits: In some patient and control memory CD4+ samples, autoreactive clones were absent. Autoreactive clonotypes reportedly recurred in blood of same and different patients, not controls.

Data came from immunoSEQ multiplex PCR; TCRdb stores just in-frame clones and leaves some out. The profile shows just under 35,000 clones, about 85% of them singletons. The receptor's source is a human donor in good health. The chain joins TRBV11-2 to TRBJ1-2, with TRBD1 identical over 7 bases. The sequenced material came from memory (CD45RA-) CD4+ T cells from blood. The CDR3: CASSLAGTVRRYGYTF. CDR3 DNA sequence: TGTGCCAGCAGCTTAGCCGGGACAGTGAGGCGCTATGGCTACACCTTC.